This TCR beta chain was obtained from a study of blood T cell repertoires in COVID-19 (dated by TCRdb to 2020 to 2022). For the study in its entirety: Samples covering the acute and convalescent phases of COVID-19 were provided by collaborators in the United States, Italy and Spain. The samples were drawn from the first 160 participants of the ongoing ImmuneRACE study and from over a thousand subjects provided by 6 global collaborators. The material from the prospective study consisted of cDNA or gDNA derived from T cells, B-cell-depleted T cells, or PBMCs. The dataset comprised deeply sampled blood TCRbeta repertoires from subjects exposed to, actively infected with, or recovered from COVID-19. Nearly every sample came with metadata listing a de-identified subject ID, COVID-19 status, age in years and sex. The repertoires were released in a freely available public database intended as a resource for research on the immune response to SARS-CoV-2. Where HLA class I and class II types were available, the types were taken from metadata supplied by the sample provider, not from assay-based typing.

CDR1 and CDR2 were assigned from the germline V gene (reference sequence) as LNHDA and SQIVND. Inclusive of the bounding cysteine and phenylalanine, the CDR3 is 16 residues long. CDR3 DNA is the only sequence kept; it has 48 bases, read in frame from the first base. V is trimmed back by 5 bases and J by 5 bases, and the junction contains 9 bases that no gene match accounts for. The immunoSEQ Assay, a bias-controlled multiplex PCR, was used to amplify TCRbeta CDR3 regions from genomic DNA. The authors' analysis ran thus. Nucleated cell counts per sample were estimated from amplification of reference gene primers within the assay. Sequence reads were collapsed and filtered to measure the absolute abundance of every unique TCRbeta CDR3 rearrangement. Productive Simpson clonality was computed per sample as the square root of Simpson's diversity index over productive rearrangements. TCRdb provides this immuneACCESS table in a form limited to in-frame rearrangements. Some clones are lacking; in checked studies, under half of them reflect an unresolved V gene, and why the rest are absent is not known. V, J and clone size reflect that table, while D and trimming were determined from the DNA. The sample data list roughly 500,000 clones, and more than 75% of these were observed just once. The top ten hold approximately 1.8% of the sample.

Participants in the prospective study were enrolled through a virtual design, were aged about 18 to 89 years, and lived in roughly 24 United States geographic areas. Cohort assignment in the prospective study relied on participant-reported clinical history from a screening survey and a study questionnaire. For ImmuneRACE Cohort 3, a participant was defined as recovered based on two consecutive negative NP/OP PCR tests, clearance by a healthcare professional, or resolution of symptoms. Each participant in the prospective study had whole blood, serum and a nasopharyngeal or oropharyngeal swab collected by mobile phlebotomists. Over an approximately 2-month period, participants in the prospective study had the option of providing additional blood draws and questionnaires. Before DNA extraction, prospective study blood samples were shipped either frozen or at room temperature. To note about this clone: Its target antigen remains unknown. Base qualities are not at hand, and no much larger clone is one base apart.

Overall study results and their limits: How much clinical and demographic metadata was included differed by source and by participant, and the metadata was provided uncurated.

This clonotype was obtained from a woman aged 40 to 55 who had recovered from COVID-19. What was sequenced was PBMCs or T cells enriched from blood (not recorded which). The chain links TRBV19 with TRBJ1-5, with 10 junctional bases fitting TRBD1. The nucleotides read TGTGCCAGTAGTCCGAGGGACAGGGGTTACTATCAGCCCCAGCATTTT. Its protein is CASSPRDRGYYQPQHF.